The 13 T cell receptor beta chains reported below all come from one sample, sequenced in a study of shared clonotypes between healthy human individuals. The method was immunoSEQ multiplex PCR; TCRdb's version includes in-frame clones alone and lacks a portion of them. There are about 2.4 million clones in the sample; approximately 93% occur only once, and 0.35% to 0.45% lies in the top ten. Sequenced sample: naive CD4+ T cells from PBMCs. Subset here: CD45RA+ positively selected. These receptor sequences come from a man aged 18 to 30 in good health. Some clones in this sample may be carry-over from other donors' samples.

The gene calls are TRBV5-4 and TRBJ2-7; TRBD2 aligns across 7 bases. The CDR3 spans 15 residues. V lost 1 base and J lost 2; bases outside the gene matches: 6. Germline-derived CDR1 and CDR2 are SGHNT and YYREEE (reference sequence). DNA of the CDR3: TGTGCCAGCAGCTTGCAATCGGGAGGTCCCTACGAGCAGTACTTC. Its protein is CASSLQSGGPYEQYF. Looking up the rest from reference TRBV5-4 and TRBJ2-7 gives the full variable domain: ETGVTQSPTHLIKTRGQQVTLRCSSQSGHNTVSWYQQALGQGPQFIFQYYREEENGRGNFPPRFSGLQFPNYSSELNVNALELDDSALYLCASSLQSGGPYEQYFGPGTRLTVT.

V usage is TRBV6-4 and J usage is TRBJ1-1, with no clear D. Germline CDR1 is MRHNA and CDR2 is SNTAGT. This CDR3 is 13 amino acids long. V shed 7 bases and J shed 4 bases, with 13 bases lying between them. CDR3 amino acids: CASKSTGSTEAFF. CDR3 sequence (DNA): TGTGCCAGCAAGTCTACCGGAAGCACTGAAGCTTTCTTT.

V is TRBV30 and J is TRBJ1-4; no definite D call. Germline values: CDR1 GTSNPN, CDR2 SVGIG (reference sequence). The CDR3 spans 13 residues. Trimming pared 3 bases from V and 8 bases from J, leaving 13 bases between. The CDR3 region is CAWSAGNMEKLFF. The CDR3 DNA reads as TGTGCCTGGAGCGCCGGGAATATGGAAAAACTGTTTTTT.

This rearrangement joins TRBV2 to TRBJ2-3; the match to TRBD2 covers 8 bases. V was pared by 6 bases and J by 6 bases, with 8 bases of the junction left unmatched. CDR3 length: 14 amino acids. The germline gives CDR1 SNHLY, CDR2 FYNNEI. The chain's CDR3 is CASSPGLARDTQYF. Written as DNA, the CDR3 is TGTGCCAGCAGCCCCGGACTAGCTCGGGATACGCAGTATTTT.

The CDR3 loop reads CASSTRAREQFF. The CDR3 DNA follows: TGTGCCAGCAGTACGCGGGCGCGGGAGCAGTTCTTC. The rearrangement uses TRBV27 and TRBJ2-1; weak D call: TRBD2 (5 bases). The ends were cut back, 5 bases at V and 10 bases at J, with 12 bases in the middle. The CDR3 is 12 amino acids. CDR1 and CDR2 (germline): MNHEY, SMNVEV (reference sequence).

The rearrangement joins TRBV4-2 to TRBJ2-1, with 11 nucleotides matching TRBD2. J was trimmed by 2 bases and V by 4 bases; bases with no gene match: 1. Germline V gene sequence: CDR1 LGHNA, CDR2 YNFKEQ. There are 15 residues in the CDR3. The CDR3 region is CASSRSGRAYNEQFF. The DNA for the CDR3 is TGTGCCAGCAGCCGTAGCGGGAGGGCCTACAATGAGCAGTTCTTC.

The V gene is TRBV5-1, the J gene TRBJ1-1; the D is unclear. The V gene lost 1 base and the J gene lost 0 bases, with 13 bases spanning the gap. Germline V lookup: CDR1 SGHRS, CDR2 YFSETQ. This CDR3 contains 16 residues. CDR3 region: CASSLSTGRVNTEAFF. CDR3 bases: TGCGCCAGCAGCTTGTCTACCGGGAGGGTGAACACTGAAGCTTTCTTT.

The chain is built from TRBV28 and TRBJ2-7; D ambiguous. This CDR3 is 14 amino acids long. V was pared by 7 bases and J by 2 bases, with 15 bases between. Germline V gene lookup returns CDR1 MDHEN and CDR2 SYDVKM. CDR3 sequence (DNA): TGTGCCAGCACCCCATACGGATCTCCCTACGAGCAGTACTTC. Translated, it gives CASTPYGSPYEQYF.

Remarks on this clone: Other DNA sequences in the sample encode the same CDR3. The CDR3 nucleotides read TGTGCCAGCAGTGTTACCACAGATACGCAGTATTTT. Translating it yields CASSVTTDTQYF. V is TRBV2 and J is TRBJ2-3; no clear D. Trimming took off 4 bases at V and 2 bases at J, with 4 bases between the two ends. CDR1 SNHLY and CDR2 FYNNEI come from the germline V gene. The CDR3 loop spans 12 amino acids. Combining the CDR3 with reference TRBV2 and TRBJ2-3 gives the whole variable domain EPEVTQTPSHQVTQMGQEVILRCVPISNHLYFYWYRQILGQKVEFLVSFYNNEISEKSEIFDDQFSVERPDGSNFTLKIRSTKLEDSAMYFCASSVTTDTQYFGPGTRLTVL.

The chain joins TRBV18 to TRBJ1-1; no reliable D call. V lost 0 bases to trimming and J lost 3 bases, with 17 bases between them. Germline CDR1 KGHSH, CDR2 LQKENI. The length of the CDR3 is 17 residues. The CDR3 is CASSPPNFRAADTEAFF. The CDR3 DNA reads as TGTGCCAGCTCACCACCAAACTTTCGAGCGGCGGACACTGAAGCTTTCTTT.

This clone was detected only once. The rearrangement links TRBV19 to TRBJ1-4; no definite D call. V shed 5 bases and J shed 0 bases, with 13 bases lying between them. CDR3 length: 16 amino acids. Germline loops: CDR1 LNHDA, CDR2 SQIVND (reference sequence). In DNA form, the CDR3 reads TGTGCCAGTAGTTTCAGCACCGGGACAACTAATGAAAAACTGTTTTTT. Its protein is CASSFSTGTTNEKLFF.

The chain recombines TRBV20-1 with TRBJ2-7, with D unclear. V was trimmed by 2 bases and J by 7 bases, leaving 9 bases between them. CDR1 and CDR2 (germline): DFQATT, SNEGSKA (reference sequence). This CDR3 comprises 11 residues. This chain's CDR3 is CSARSVGEQYF. For the CDR3, the DNA is TGCAGTGCTAGATCAGTAGGTGAGCAGTACTTC.

There are a few counts of this clone. The chain employs TRBV29-1 and TRBJ2-3; 8 bases line up with TRBD2. Looked up from germline, CDR1 is SQVTM and CDR2 is ANQGSEA. The V segment lost 7 bases and the J segment 0 bases; nucleotides outside the gene matches: 6. There are 14 residues in the CDR3. The chain's CDR3 is CSDTSGSSTDTQYF. As DNA, the CDR3 is TGCAGCGACACTAGCGGATCTAGCACAGATACGCAGTATTTT.